These 19 T cell receptor beta chains came from one sample sequenced in a study of blood T cell repertoires in COVID-19. Measured with immunoSEQ multiplex PCR; TCRdb has only the in-frame clones, and not every one. Among roughly 310,000 clones listed, roughly 90% were seen once. Sequences were obtained from PBMCs or T cells enriched from blood (not recorded which). All receptors come from a man between 60 and 75 years old who had recovered from COVID-19.

V is TRBV24-1 and J is TRBJ1-1; the match to TRBD1 covers 7 bases. Looked up from germline, CDR1 is KGHDR and CDR2 is SFDVKD. The V and J ends lost 7 bases and 5 bases, in that order; junction bases with no gene match: 12. This CDR3 has 15 residues. The CDR3 sequence: CATSNENRGETEAFF. CDR3 coding DNA: TGTGCCACCAGCAACGAGAACAGGGGTGAGACTGAAGCTTTCTTT.

The chain joins TRBV5-6 to TRBJ1-6; maybe TRBD1 (6 bases). Trimming cost V 4 bases and J 6 bases, with 11 bases left between them. The CDR3 spans 14 residues. CDR1 SGHDT and CDR2 YYEEEE come from the germline V gene. This CDR3 is CASSTAGANSPLHF. The DNA for the CDR3 is TGTGCCAGCAGCACCGCAGGGGCTAATTCACCCCTCCACTTT.

The genes are TRBV27 and TRBJ2-7; 10 bases match TRBD1. V shed 2 bases and J 3 bases; nucleotides not matched to a gene: 4. The length of the CDR3 is 15 residues. Germline CDR1 reads MNHEY; CDR2 reads SMNVEV (reference sequence). For the CDR3, the DNA is TGTGCCAGCAGTTTAGACAGGGGGCCCAGCTACGAGCAGTACTTC. Translated: CASSLDRGPSYEQYF.

To note about this clone: Compared with germline, one end of the junction differs, possibly owing to a read error. The V gene is TRBV7-2, the J gene TRBJ2-7; 8 bases are shared with TRBD2. Germline CDR1 reads SGHTA; CDR2 reads FQGNSA. The length of the CDR3 is 14 residues. The CDR3, as DNA: TGTGCCAGCAGCATAGCGGGGCGGTCACAGGAGCAGTACTTC. Protein sequence: CASSIAGRSQEQYF.

This rearrangement joins TRBV4-1 to TRBJ2-1; 9 bases are shared with TRBD2. The CDR3 covers 17 residues. The germline gives CDR1 MGHRA, CDR2 YSYEKL. V shed 0 bases, J shed 5 bases, and the junction held 8 bases outside the gene matches. The CDR3 DNA is TGCGCCAGCAGCCAAGATCTGTCTAGCGGGGCCCACAATGAGCAGTTCTTC. Residues: CASSQDLSSGAHNEQFF.

For the CDR3, the DNA is TGTGCCAGCAGCCCGCACGTTCGGGGTTACAATGAGCAGTTCTTC. Its translation is CASSPHVRGYNEQFF. V usage is TRBV7-2 and J usage is TRBJ2-1; D perhaps matches TRBD2 (5 bases). V lost 5 bases and J lost 4, with 15 bases in between. Germline V CDR1 and CDR2: SGHTA, FQGNSA. This CDR3 spans 15 amino acids.

The chain links TRBV4-1 to TRBJ2-7; TRBD2 matches 7 bases. J lost 2 bases, V lost 2 bases, and 6 bases had no gene match. This CDR3 spans 15 amino acids. CDR1 is MGHRA and CDR2 is YSYEKL in the germline V gene. This CDR3 is CASSQPGLSAYEQYF. CDR3 DNA: TGCGCCAGCAGCCAACCGGGACTATCCGCCTACGAGCAGTACTTC.

This clone occurred once. The chain combines TRBV24-1 with TRBJ2-3; TRBD2 agrees at 11 bases. The CDR3 runs to 15 residues. With V trimmed by 4 bases and J by 7 bases, 6 bases remained unmatched. Per germline, CDR1 KGHDR and CDR2 SFDVKD. As DNA, the CDR3 is TGTGCCACCAGTGACAAGGGACTAGCGGAGCATACGCAGTATTTT. Translation gives CATSDKGLAEHTQYF.

The CDR3 protein is CASGRAYQETQYF. For the CDR3, the DNA is TGTGCCAGTGGCAGGGCGTACCAAGAGACCCAGTACTTC. This sequence joins TRBV19 and TRBJ2-5; D might be TRBD1 (5 bases). The CDR3 spans 13 residues. Germline values: CDR1 LNHDA, CDR2 SQIVND (reference sequence). V lost 8 bases, J lost 0 bases, and 10 bases lay in between. Based on the CDR3 plus reference TRBV19 and TRBJ2-5, the full variable domain is DGGITQSPKYLFRKEGQNVTLSCEQNLNHDAMYWYRQDPGQGLRLIYYSQIVNDFQKGDIAEGYSVSREKKESFPLTVTSAQKNPTAFYLCASGRAYQETQYFGPGTRLLVL.

The sample holds one count of this clone. The rearrangement joins TRBV5-4 to TRBJ2-3; 7 nucleotides align to TRBD1. This CDR3 spans 15 amino acids. V lost 1 base, J lost 1 base, and 3 bases stayed unmatched. CDR1 is SGHNT, CDR2 YYREEE, per germline (reference sequence). The CDR3 DNA sequence: TGTGCCAGCAGCTTGCAGGGACAGCGCACAGATACGCAGTATTTT. As protein: CASSLQGQRTDTQYF.

This clone came up once. This rearrangement joins TRBV6-2 or TRBV6-3 to TRBJ2-7; D call uncertain. CDR3 length equals 11 residues. Trimming removed 6 bases at V and 7 bases at J, with 10 bases between. Germline assignment: CDR1 MNHEY and CDR2 SVGEGT. The CDR3 is CASSTTGEQYF. The CDR3 DNA is TGTGCCAGCAGCACGACTGGGGAGCAGTACTTC.

The gene calls are TRBV10-3 and TRBJ2-7; 9 nucleotides agree with TRBD1. Trimming at V came to 1 base and at J to 6 bases, leaving 1 base not matched to a gene. The germline V gene has CDR1 ENHRY and CDR2 SYGVKD. The CDR3 is made up of 13 amino acids. The CDR3 here is CAISELGQGEQYF. CDR3 DNA sequence: TGTGCCATCAGTGAGTTGGGACAGGGCGAGCAGTACTTC.

In DNA, the CDR3 is TGTGCCAGCAGTTTGGCAGGGACATCGATTGGCTACACCTTC. Its translation is CASSLAGTSIGYTF. This chain joins TRBV27 and TRBJ1-2, with a weak D call TRBD1 (6 bases). The ends were cut back, 3 bases at V and 7 bases at J, with 15 bases in the middle. The CDR3 consists of 14 residues. Germline CDR1 reads MNHEY; CDR2 reads SMNVEV (reference sequence).

This clone was picked up one time. The J gene is TRBJ1-6, the V gene TRBV10-2; no reliable D call. CDR3 length equals 14 residues. CDR1 WSHSY and CDR2 SAAADI come from the germline V gene. With 4 bases removed from V and 4 bases from J, the gap between germline ends came to 8 bases. The CDR3 region has the DNA TGCGCCAGCAGTGGCGGGATGTATAATTCACCCCTCCACTTT. It specifies CASSGGMYNSPLHF.

The chain has TRBV4-3 and TRBJ1-2; the D is unclear. Germline assignment: CDR1 LGHNA and CDR2 YSLEER. The CDR3 totals 12 residues. V was clipped by 2 bases and J by 8 bases, with 9 bases between them. The CDR3 is CASSQPTRGYTF. CDR3 DNA: TGCGCCAGCAGCCAACCCACGCGGGGCTACACCTTC.

The rearrangement joins TRBV29-1 to TRBJ1-2, with a possible D match to TRBD1 (6 bases). In germline, CDR1 is SQVTM, CDR2 ANQGSEA. Deletions cut 7 bases from V and 7 bases from J, with 13 bases between. The CDR3 is made up of 11 amino acids. The CDR3 is CSAYRVPGYTF. CDR3 in DNA: TGCAGCGCGTACAGGGTTCCTGGCTACACCTTC.

The chain joins TRBV10-2 to TRBJ2-1; 10 bases agree with TRBD2. The CDR3 has 15 amino acids. CDR1 and CDR2 from the germline V gene are WSHSY and SAAADI. Trimming cost V 6 bases and J 6 bases; bases outside gene matches: 8. CDR3 nucleotides: TGCGCCAGCAGCAGGGTGAGCGGGAGGGTCAATGAGCAGTTCTTC. This gives the protein CASSRVSGRVNEQFF.

This chain joins TRBV9 and TRBJ2-1; TRBD1 might be the D (5 bases). CDR1 is SGDLS, CDR2 YYNGEE, per germline. CDR3 length: 16 amino acids. V shed 0 bases and J shed 0 bases, with 10 bases lying between them. In DNA, the CDR3 is TGTGCCAGCAGCGTAGAGGTAGACAGCTCCTACAATGAGCAGTTCTTC. As protein: CASSVEVDSSYNEQFF. Full variable domain (missing parts from reference TRBV9 and TRBJ2-1): DSGVTQTPKHLITATGQRVTLRCSPRSGDLSVYWYQQSLDQGLQFLIQYYNGEERAKGNILERFSAQQFPDLHSELNLSSLELGDSALYFCASSVEVDSSYNEQFFGPGTRLTVL.

The chain is built from TRBV11-2 and TRBJ2-1, with 7 nucleotides matching TRBD2. V gave up 5 bases and J gave up 4 bases; unmatched junction bases: 11. The CDR3 has 16 amino acids. CDR1 is SGHAT, CDR2 FQNNGV, per germline. The CDR3 spells CASSEKTSPEYNEQFF. CDR3 bases: TGTGCCAGCAGCGAAAAGACTAGCCCGGAGTACAATGAGCAGTTCTTC.